Described below is a single T cell receptor beta chain sequence and its context. Its target is not known. A sample-barcoded 5' primer and a J-beta primer mix were used in a second PCR of roughly 7 to 11 cycles. All samples gave at least 2.5 million CDR3-containing paired-end reads. TCRdb analysed the 5' RACE reads with MiXCR anew, one entry per CDR3 protein. The sample has approximately 1.5 million distinct CDR3 sequences, roughly 32% seen once; the top ten hold over 9%. This entry comes from a study of blood T cells in healthy people across ages. Study-wide findings and caveats: More naive CD4+ cells and higher diversity marked long-lived donors relative to aged donors. Diversity of TCR beta correlated strongly with naive T cell percentage.

V lost 5 bases, J lost 0 bases, and 12 bases stayed unmatched. CDR3 size: 18 residues. Germline V gives CDR1 MNHEY, CDR2 SMNVEV (reference sequence). Per sample, no less than 5 micrograms of total RNA were extracted. Sample: blood. The V call is TRBV27, the J call TRBJ2-1; 8 nucleotides match TRBD2. This TCR was recovered from a woman in her 30s in good health. CDR3 sequence reads: CASSPTPLAGTSYNEQFF. As DNA, the CDR3 is TGTGCCAGCAGTCCAACACCCTTAGCGGGGACCTCCTACAATGAGCAGTTCTTC.